A single sample gave rise to the 9 T cell receptor beta chains below, sequenced in a study of T cells in Graves' hyperthyroidism and ophthalmopathy. Researchers amplified the TCR beta CDR3 regions from RNA transcripts. HTBI primers were used for first-round RT-PCR of the TCR CDR3. TCRdb fed the multiplex PCR reads into MiXCR, producing one record per CDR3 protein. The sample lists hundreds of thousands of distinct CDR3 sequences, approximately 17% occurring once. The material sequenced was blood. All receptors derive from a woman aged 18-29 years with Graves' ophthalmopathy.

The rearrangement joins TRBV20-1 to TRBJ2-5, with TRBD1 matching 9 bases. CDR1 and CDR2 from the germline V gene are DFQATT and SNEGSKA (reference sequence). Losses at the gene ends were 5 bases for V and 5 bases for J; bases not matched to a gene: 3. The CDR3 consists of 12 residues. In DNA, the CDR3 is TGCAGTGCTGCCGGACAGGGGGAGACCCAGTACTTC. Protein: CSAAGQGETQYF.

This chain connects TRBV28 to TRBJ2-3; 14 nucleotides match TRBD2. Germline lookup yields CDR1 MDHEN and CDR2 SYDVKM. Trimming cost V 5 bases and J 2 bases; bases outside gene matches: 6. CDR3 length: 17 residues. DNA for the CDR3: TGTGCCAGCAGTGCCGGGACTAGCGGGGGATACACAGATACGCAGTATTTT. Translated: CASSAGTSGGYTDTQYF.

This clonotype was found a few times. V usage is TRBV4-3 and J usage is TRBJ2-5; D unclear. CDR3 length: 15 amino acids. Germline CDR1 LGHNA, CDR2 YSLEER. The ends were cut back, 0 bases at V and 5 bases at J, with 13 bases in the middle. In DNA form, the CDR3 reads TGCGCCAGCAGCCAAGATCCCGGACCAAGCGAGACCCAGTACTTC. Amino acid sequence: CASSQDPGPSETQYF.

This clonotype was detected only a few times. The chain links TRBV6-1 to TRBJ2-7, with D tentatively TRBD1 (6 bases). The germline gives CDR1 MNHNS, CDR2 SASEGT. CDR3 length: 13 amino acids. Trimming shortened V by 6 bases and J by 7 bases, and 16 bases separated the two germline ends. The CDR3, as DNA: TGTGCCAGCAGATCCGGGACACCTCCGGAGCAGTACTTC. It codes for CASRSGTPPEQYF.

This clonotype was detected many times. The rearrangement links TRBV12-3 or TRBV12-4 to TRBJ2-1, with TRBD2 matching over 11 bases. After removal of 6 bases from V and 8 bases from J, the junction contained 12 bases not matched to a gene. The CDR3 extends over 16 amino acids. CDR3: CASSPAPSGGIDEQFF. The CDR3 DNA follows: TGTGCCAGCAGCCCGGCCCCTAGCGGGGGGATCGATGAGCAGTTCTTC.

This clonotype was recorded at least ten times. In nucleotides, the CDR3 is TGTGCCTGGAACCGACTAGCGGGGGTCACAGATACGCAGTATTTT. Protein: CAWNRLAGVTDTQYF. This chain connects TRBV30 to TRBJ2-3, with 12 positions matching TRBD2. The length of the CDR3 is 15 residues. The V and J ends lost 4 bases and 2 bases, in that order; junction bases with no gene match: 4. Germline assignment: CDR1 GTSNPN and CDR2 SVGIG (reference sequence).

This clonotype was counted many times. The V gene is TRBV20-1, the J gene TRBJ2-1, with 9 bases identical to TRBD2. The CDR3 loop spans 17 amino acids. The germline CDR1 and CDR2 sequences are DFQATT and SNEGSKA (reference sequence). With V trimmed by 3 bases and J by 4 bases, 13 bases remained unmatched. The CDR3: CSARDIIAGVAYNEQFF. CDR3 coding DNA: TGCAGTGCTAGGGACATAATAGCGGGAGTAGCTTACAATGAGCAGTTCTTC.

This clonotype was recorded a few times. The rearrangement links TRBV24-1 to TRBJ1-4; D possibly corresponds to TRBD1 (6 bases). Trimming shortened V by 2 bases and J by 6 bases, and 15 bases separated the two germline ends. The CDR3 covers 16 residues. Germline assignment: CDR1 KGHDR and CDR2 SFDVKD. The CDR3 coding sequence is TGTGCCACCAGTGATTGGAAGGCAGGGGAGGATGAAAAACTGTTTTTT. As protein: CATSDWKAGEDEKLFF.

This clonotype has a handful of counts. The V and J genes are TRBV3-1 and TRBJ1-6; D is unresolved. From germline, CDR1 is LGHDT and CDR2 YNNKEL (reference sequence). The CDR3 spans 12 residues. V lost 0 bases, J lost 13 bases, and 7 bases lay in between. The CDR3 loop reads CASSQESAPLHF. In DNA form, the CDR3 reads TGTGCCAGCAGCCAAGAAAGCGCTCCCCTCCACTTT.